The 18 T cell receptor beta chains below all came from one sample that was sequenced in a study of blood T cell repertoires in COVID-19. Here immunoSEQ multiplex PCR was the method, and the copy in TCRdb shows in-frame clones only, minus some. This sample carries fewer than 75,000 clones, 75% to 90% of them seen once, and the ten largest clones take approximately 8.9%. Sample: peripheral blood. These receptors were collected from a man older than 75 with acute or convalescent COVID-19.

This chain links TRBV9 with TRBJ2-1; 9 bases are a match to TRBD2. CDR3 length: 17 amino acids. V lost 0 bases to trimming and J lost 4 bases; unmatched junction nucleotides: 8. Germline assignment: CDR1 SGDLS and CDR2 YYNGEE. The CDR3 DNA reads TGTGCCAGCAGCGTAGGAGGGGTGACTAGCGGTTACAATGAGCAGTTCTTC. Residues: CASSVGGVTSGYNEQFF. Variable domain in full (rest from reference TRBV9 and TRBJ2-1): DSGVTQTPKHLITATGQRVTLRCSPRSGDLSVYWYQQSLDQGLQFLIQYYNGEERAKGNILERFSAQQFPDLHSELNLSSLELGDSALYFCASSVGGVTSGYNEQFFGPGTRLTVL.

The chain has TRBV3-1 (or the pseudogene TRBV3-2) and TRBJ2-1; a possible D gene is TRBD1 (5 bases). The CDR3 is 16 amino acids. Between the trimmed V and J ends, which lost 0 bases and 2 bases, there was a span of 11 bases. From germline, CDR1 is LGHDT and CDR2 YNNKEL (reference sequence). DNA for the CDR3: TGTGCCAGCAGCCAAGAACCAGGGCTGGCCTACAATGAGCAGTTCTTC. Amino acid sequence: CASSQEPGLAYNEQFF.

The rearrangement links TRBV5-6 to TRBJ1-3; 7 bases match TRBD1. Trimming at V came to 7 bases and at J to 4 bases, leaving 8 bases not matched to a gene. This CDR3 contains 14 residues. CDR1 and CDR2 (germline): SGHDT, YYEEEE. As DNA, the CDR3 is TGTGCCAGCCGTGTGAGGGGGCCGGGAAACACCATATATTTT. Amino acid sequence: CASRVRGPGNTIYF.

V gene TRBV5-4 combines with J gene TRBJ1-1, with 7 bases fitting TRBD1. CDR3 length: 15 residues. V lost 4 bases to trimming and J lost 1 base; unmatched junction nucleotides: 7. Germline CDR1 reads SGHNT; CDR2 reads YYREEE (reference sequence). The CDR3 nucleotides are TGTGCCAGCAGCCCCACAGGGGCCGGGAACACTGAAGCTTTCTTT. It specifies CASSPTGAGNTEAFF.

This rearrangement joins TRBV18 to TRBJ2-1; a weak D match, TRBD2 (6 bases). The CDR3 contains 15 residues. V lost 0 bases, J lost 7 bases, and 13 bases lay in between. Per the germline V gene, CDR1 is KGHSH and CDR2 is LQKENI. The DNA for the CDR3 is TGTGCCAGCTCACCACCCTTCAATAGCGGAAATGAGCAGTTCTTC. This gives the protein CASSPPFNSGNEQFF.

DNA for the CDR3: TGCACCACCCGGGGACAGGGGGCAGATACGCAGTATTTT. Protein product: CTTRGQGADTQYF. V gene TRBV29-1 combines with J gene TRBJ2-3; 11 bases map to TRBD1. Germline V gene lookup returns CDR1 SQVTM and CDR2 ANQGSEA. The CDR3 spans 13 residues.

The V call is TRBV5-5, the J call TRBJ2-7; 7 bases map to TRBD1. Germline V gives CDR1 SGHKS, CDR2 YYEKEE (reference sequence). CDR3 size: 13 residues. Unmatched junction bases numbered 4, after V lost 4 bases and J lost 3 bases. The CDR3 DNA reads TGTGCCAGCAGCCGTCAGGGGGTCTACGAGCAGTACTTC. The encoded protein is CASSRQGVYEQYF.

The chain is built from TRBV20-1 and TRBJ1-2, with 11 nucleotides matching TRBD1. CDR1 and CDR2 from the germline V gene are DFQATT and SNEGSKA (reference sequence). V lost 3 bases to trimming and J lost 3 bases; unmatched junction nucleotides: 6. The CDR3 has 15 amino acids. In DNA form, the CDR3 reads TGCAGTGCTAGTAAGGGACAGGGGGTGGACTATGGCTACACCTTC. Residues: CSASKGQGVDYGYTF.

V gene TRBV2 combines with J gene TRBJ2-2; TRBD1 is a possible D gene (7 bases). CDR1 and CDR2 (germline): SNHLY, FYNNEI. The CDR3 contains 15 residues. V was cut by 10 bases and J by 6 bases, with 21 bases left in between. CDR3 sequence: CATRKGQEGAGELFF. In nucleotides, the CDR3 is TGTGCCACCCGGAAAGGACAGGAGGGAGCCGGGGAGCTGTTTTTT.

The chain joins TRBV7-9 to TRBJ2-7; 7 positions match TRBD1. The CDR3 has 17 amino acids. V trimming: 1 base; J trimming: 0 bases; junction bases outside the gene matches: 9. CDR1 is SEHNR and CDR2 is FQNEAQ in the germline V gene (reference sequence). CDR3 residues: CASSLGADRLSSYEQYF. The CDR3 DNA reads as TGTGCCAGCAGCTTAGGGGCGGACAGGCTGAGCTCCTACGAGCAGTACTTC. Variable domain in full (rest from reference TRBV7-9 and TRBJ2-7): DTGVSQNPRHKITKRGQNVTFRCDPISEHNRLYWYRQTLGQGPEFLTYFQNEAQLEKSRLLSDRFSAERPKGSFSTLEIQRTEQGDSAMYLCASSLGADRLSSYEQYFGPGTRLTVT.

This clone was observed once. The V call is TRBV5-6, the J call TRBJ1-2; 12 nucleotides align to TRBD1. The germline V gene has CDR1 SGHDT and CDR2 YYEEEE. The CDR3 extends over 13 amino acids. V was pared by 3 bases and J by 7 bases, with 1 base of the junction left unmatched. This CDR3 is CASSWDRGLGYTF. The CDR3 DNA sequence: TGTGCCAGCAGCTGGGACAGGGGGCTTGGCTACACCTTC.

In this sample, this clone turned up once. The genes are TRBV2 and TRBJ2-7, with a weak D call TRBD2 (6 bases). The CDR3 has 16 residues. Trimming left V 2 bases short and J 6 bases short, with 20 bases between. CDR1 is SNHLY and CDR2 is FYNNEI in the germline V gene. The CDR3 spells CASSESSSAPPGEQYF. Here the CDR3 DNA reads TGTGCCAGCAGTGAATCCTCTAGCGCCCCTCCGGGCGAGCAGTACTTC.

This chain uses TRBV2 with TRBJ2-7; a weak D match, TRBD2 (5 bases). V was shortened by 4 bases and J by 3 bases, with 10 bases between the two germline ends. CDR3 size: 13 residues. CDR1 is SNHLY and CDR2 is FYNNEI in the germline V gene. The DNA for the CDR3 is TGTGCCAGCAGTGGGGAGCAGAACTACGAGCAGTACTTC. Protein product: CASSGEQNYEQYF.

The rearrangement links TRBV2 to TRBJ2-7; 13 bases are shared with TRBD2. CDR1 and CDR2 (germline): SNHLY, FYNNEI. This CDR3 is built from 16 residues. V dropped 7 bases and J dropped 6; count of bases not matched to a gene: 12. DNA of the CDR3: TGTGCCAGCACCTTTGGGACTAGCGGGATAAGAGGCGAGCAGTACTTC. Amino acids: CASTFGTSGIRGEQYF.

The gene calls are TRBV5-1 and TRBJ1-4; 7 nucleotides align to TRBD1. The CDR3 covers 13 residues. Trimming cost V 4 bases and J 7 bases; bases outside gene matches: 4. Germline CDR1 and CDR2: SGHRS and YFSETQ. This chain's CDR3 is CASSENRGEKLFF. The CDR3 DNA reads as TGCGCCAGCAGCGAAAACAGGGGTGAAAAACTGTTTTTT.

V gene TRBV24-1 combines with J gene TRBJ1-1, with no clear D. This CDR3 contains 15 residues. V lost 4 bases to trimming and J lost 2 bases, with 13 bases between them. Germline-derived CDR1 and CDR2 are KGHDR and SFDVKD. The CDR3 sequence is CATSDSRAGNTEAFF. For the CDR3, the DNA is TGTGCCACCAGTGACTCCCGGGCGGGTAACACTGAAGCTTTCTTT.

This chain connects TRBV7-9 to TRBJ1-2; D may be TRBD1 (5 bases). The germline V and J ends were trimmed by 11 bases and 0 bases, with 10 bases remaining between them. CDR3 length equals 12 residues. Germline CDR1 reads SEHNR; CDR2 reads FQNEAQ (reference sequence). For the CDR3, the DNA is TGTGCCTGGGGCCAGTCTAACTATGGCTACACCTTC. As protein: CAWGQSNYGYTF.

This chain links TRBV21-1 with TRBJ2-3; TRBD1, as called in the table, went unchecked against the DNA. TRBV21-1 is classified as a pseudogene. This CDR3 has 19 amino acids. For the CDR3, the DNA is TGTGCCAGCAGCAAAGCCAGGGGACAGGTCCTGCTTTGCACAGATACGCAGTATTTT. This codes for CASSKARGQVLLCTDTQYF.